The next 25 T cell receptor beta chains were all read from a single sample in a study of PD-1 blockade in classical Hodgkin lymphoma. This table comes from immunoSEQ multiplex PCR, and its TCRdb copy is limited to in-frame clones, with some not included. Here the sample spans about 98,000 clones, roughly 92% being singletons. Following autologous stem cell transplantation, relapse occurred in every patient, and exposure to brentuximab vedotin varied. This material consisted of peripheral blood mononuclear cells (PBMCs), taken at baseline. Receptor source: a human donor with classical Hodgkin lymphoma.

This rearrangement joins TRBV6-1 to TRBJ2-2; maybe TRBD1 (5 bases). Between the trimmed V and J ends, which lost 1 base and 5 bases, there was a span of 11 bases. The CDR3 loop spans 15 amino acids. Germline-derived CDR1 and CDR2 are MNHNS and SASEGT. This CDR3 is CASSEVDRTTGELFF. CDR3 bases: TGTGCCAGCAGTGAAGTGGACCGGACAACCGGGGAGCTGTTTTTT.

The chain carries TRBV7-2 and TRBJ2-3, with D unclear. The CDR3 sequence is 14 residues long. V gave up 1 base and J gave up 3 bases, with 8 bases separating them. Germline CDR1 is SGHTA and CDR2 is FQGNSA. The CDR3 reads CASSLVRSTDTQYF. The CDR3 nucleotides read TGTGCCAGCAGCTTAGTCCGGTCGACAGATACGCAGTATTTT.

This chain uses TRBV5-1 with TRBJ2-7, with TRBD2 identical over 10 bases. The CDR3 extends over 15 amino acids. V trimming: 4 bases; J trimming: 1 base; junction bases outside the gene matches: 5. Germline V gene sequence: CDR1 SGHRS, CDR2 YFSETQ. Here the CDR3 reads CASSLRTSGSYEQYF. The CDR3 region has the DNA TGCGCCAGCAGCCTCAGGACTAGCGGTTCCTACGAGCAGTACTTC.

The J gene is TRBJ2-7, the V gene TRBV6-5; D might be TRBD1 or TRBD2, each matching 5 bases. There are 15 residues in the CDR3. CDR1 and CDR2 (germline): MNHEY, SVGAGI. V was shortened by 6 bases and J by 0 bases, with 15 bases between the two germline ends. The CDR3 bases are TGTGCCAGCAGCGGAAGGGACGGAAACTCCTACGAGCAGTACTTC. Protein product: CASSGRDGNSYEQYF.

The chain carries TRBV28 and TRBJ2-7, with 7 bases aligning to TRBD2. CDR1 is MDHEN, CDR2 SYDVKM, per germline. After removal of 3 bases from V and 6 bases from J, the junction contained 8 bases not matched to a gene. The CDR3 is made up of 14 amino acids. CDR3 bases: TGTGCCAGCAGTTTGGGAGGGAAGAGTGGCGAGCAGTACTTC. Translation: CASSLGGKSGEQYF.

V gene TRBV5-6 combines with J gene TRBJ1-3; tentatively, D is TRBD1 (6 bases). V was cut by 1 base and J by 11 bases, with 19 bases left in between. The CDR3 sequence is 15 residues long. The V gene's germline CDR1 is SGHDT and CDR2 YYEEEE. Here the CDR3 DNA reads TGTGCCAGCAGCTTGTACACAGGGTCGATGCCTGCCATATATTTT. This translates into CASSLYTGSMPAIYF.

This sequence joins TRBV18 and TRBJ1-5; D may be TRBD1 (5 bases). The V end was cut by 3 bases, the J end by 1 base, with 10 bases between. Germline V gene lookup returns CDR1 KGHSH and CDR2 LQKENI. CDR3 length: 15 residues. In nucleotides, the CDR3 is TGTGCCAGCTCACCTTCCAGGGAAAGCAATCAGCCCCAGCATTTT. This encodes CASSPSRESNQPQHF. Full variable domain (rest looked up from reference TRBV18 and TRBJ1-5): NAGVMQNPRHLVRRRGQEARLRCSPMKGHSHVYWYRQLPEEGLKFMVYLQKENIIDESGMPKERFSAEFPKEGPSILRIQQVVRGDSAAYFCASSPSRESNQPQHFGDGTRLSIL.

The table lists this clone with a count of one. This chain's CDR3 is CASSILGPNYGYTF. CDR3 DNA: TGTGCCAGTAGTATCCTGGGGCCAAACTATGGCTACACCTTC. The rearrangement uses TRBV19 and TRBJ1-2, with TRBD1 as a possible D gene (5 bases). This CDR3 has 14 amino acids. V lost 3 bases, J lost 2 bases, and 10 bases lay in between. Germline CDR1 is LNHDA and CDR2 is SQIVND (reference sequence).

The V call is TRBV30, the J call TRBJ2-7; the D is unclear. CDR3 length equals 14 residues. Germline values: CDR1 GTSNPN, CDR2 SVGIG (reference sequence). V gave up 4 bases and J gave up 4 bases, with 17 bases separating them. In nucleotides, the CDR3 is TGTGCCTGGAATGCGAGGATAAGGCCTTACGAGCAGTACTTC. It yields the protein CAWNARIRPYEQYF.

The genes are TRBV18 and TRBJ2-1; TRBD2 agrees at 13 bases. Trimming took 3 bases from V and 4 from J; bases not matched to a gene: 3. The V gene's germline CDR1 is KGHSH and CDR2 LQKENI. The CDR3 length is 16 residues. The CDR3 coding sequence is TGTGCCAGCTCACCCTTACTAGCGGGAGGGTACAATGAGCAGTTCTTC. It yields the protein CASSPLLAGGYNEQFF.

This clone occurred once. Other DNA sequences of this sample code for an identical CDR3. The rearrangement links TRBV5-1 to TRBJ1-2; no definite D call. CDR1 is SGHRS and CDR2 is YFSETQ in the germline V gene. Trimming took off 1 base at V and 3 bases at J, with 7 bases between the two ends. This CDR3 has 13 amino acids. The CDR3 here is CASSLRGHYGYTF. CDR3 DNA: TGCGCCAGCAGCTTGCGCGGGCACTATGGCTACACCTTC.

V usage is TRBV28 and J usage is TRBJ1-5, with 8 bases aligning to TRBD1. CDR1 is MDHEN and CDR2 is SYDVKM in the germline V gene. The CDR3 covers 16 residues. The trim removed 2 bases at V and 2 bases at J, leaving 5 bases unmatched. CDR3 protein: CASSLHRGEGNQPQHF. CDR3 sequence (DNA): TGTGCCAGCAGTTTACACAGGGGGGAGGGCAATCAGCCCCAGCATTTT.

J is TRBJ2-5 and V is TRBV11-2, with 9 bases identical to TRBD1. This CDR3 is 15 amino acids long. The junction had 9 bases not matched to a gene; V was cut back by 5 bases and J by 5 bases. Germline CDR1 and CDR2: SGHAT and FQNNGV. CDR3 in amino acids: CASSLIFGQGETQYF. CDR3 nucleotide sequence: TGTGCCAGCAGCCTGATTTTCGGACAGGGGGAGACCCAGTACTTC.

The J gene is TRBJ2-7, the V gene TRBV27; 9 nucleotides match TRBD1. The CDR3 totals 15 residues. CDR1 MNHEY and CDR2 SMNVEV come from the germline V gene (reference sequence). Losses at the gene ends were 4 bases for V and 2 bases for J; bases not matched to a gene: 6. CDR3 DNA: TGTGCCAGCAGTTATGGGACAGGGAGTGCCTACGAGCAGTACTTC. It yields the protein CASSYGTGSAYEQYF.

V usage is TRBV7-2 and J usage is TRBJ1-1; 11 bases fit TRBD1. The junction had 2 bases not matched to a gene; V was cut back by 0 bases and J by 8 bases. CDR1 is SGHTA and CDR2 is FQGNSA in the germline V gene. CDR3 length: 14 amino acids. The CDR3 is CASSLARDRGEAFF. The CDR3 region has the DNA TGTGCCAGCAGCTTAGCGCGGGACAGGGGGGAAGCTTTCTTT. Full variable domain (outside the CDR3, taken from reference TRBV7-2 and TRBJ1-1): GAGVSQSPSNKVTEKGKDVELRCDPISGHTALYWYRQSLGQGLEFLIYFQGNSAPDKSGLPSDRFSAERTGGSVSTLTIQRTQQEDSAVYLCASSLARDRGEAFFGQGTRLTVV.

This chain joins TRBV6-5 and TRBJ2-3, with D possibly TRBD1 on 5 matching bases. The germline V gene encodes CDR1 MNHEY and CDR2 SVGAGI. V was shortened by 0 bases and J by 4 bases, with 14 bases between the two germline ends. CDR3 length: 16 amino acids. The CDR3 region is CASSYSTARAADTQYF. As DNA, the CDR3 is TGTGCCAGCAGTTACTCGACGGCCAGGGCGGCAGATACGCAGTATTTT.

This sequence joins TRBV19 and TRBJ1-2; TRBD1 matches 8 bases. Germline-derived CDR1 and CDR2 are LNHDA and SQIVND (reference sequence). Trimming took 2 bases from V and 4 from J; bases not matched to a gene: 6. The CDR3 spans 15 residues. The DNA for the CDR3 is TGTGCCAGTAGTATACCCCAGGGGGCCACCTATGGCTACACCTTC. This sequence encodes CASSIPQGATYGYTF.

CDR3: CASSLQGPMDGYTF. CDR3 DNA: TGTGCCAGCAGCCTACAGGGCCCGATGGATGGCTACACCTTC. The V gene is TRBV7-9, the J gene TRBJ1-2, with TRBD1 as a possible D gene (6 bases). Germline V CDR1 and CDR2: SEHNR, FQNEAQ (reference sequence). The CDR3 is 14 residues long. The V gene lost 5 bases and the J gene lost 6 bases, with 16 bases spanning the gap.

The chain links TRBV19 to TRBJ2-2, with D tentatively TRBD2 (6 bases). CDR1 and CDR2 from the germline V gene are LNHDA and SQIVND (reference sequence). Trimming took 1 base from V and 4 from J, leaving 7 bases between them. This CDR3 comprises 14 residues. CDR3: CASSIAGVTGELFF. The CDR3 DNA sequence: TGTGCCAGTAGTATAGCGGGAGTCACCGGGGAGCTGTTTTTT.

This clone was recorded once. This chain connects TRBV9 to TRBJ1-4, with D unclear. Trimming removed 2 bases from V and 1 base from J, with 9 bases in between. The CDR3 sequence is 15 residues long. CDR1 is SGDLS, CDR2 YYNGEE, per germline. This chain's CDR3 is CASSVGPRTNEKLFF. The CDR3 DNA reads as TGTGCCAGCAGCGTGGGTCCGAGAACTAATGAAAAACTGTTTTTT.

The chain employs TRBV7-6 and TRBJ1-3, with 8 bases lining up with TRBD1. The CDR3 sequence is 15 residues long. V shed 6 bases, J shed 5 bases, and the junction held 9 bases outside the gene matches. The germline CDR1 and CDR2 sequences are SGHVS and FNYEAQ. The CDR3 here is CASSSTGVHRNTIYF. The DNA of the CDR3 is TGTGCCAGCAGTTCGACAGGGGTTCATAGAAACACCATATATTTT.

The chain employs TRBV2 and TRBJ2-2; D remains ambiguous. Germline V gives CDR1 SNHLY, CDR2 FYNNEI. CDR3 length: 12 amino acids. Trimming pared 7 bases from V and 6 bases from J, leaving 9 bases between. CDR3 residues: CASIIPPGELFF. The CDR3 bases are TGTGCCAGCATTATCCCCCCCGGGGAGCTGTTTTTT.

The rearrangement links TRBV30 to TRBJ1-2, with TRBD1 as a possible D gene (5 bases). With 0 bases removed from V and 8 bases from J, the gap between germline ends came to 25 bases. The CDR3 has 17 amino acids. Germline V gives CDR1 GTSNPN, CDR2 SVGIG (reference sequence). CDR3 loop: CAWSVHGAGGPLEGYTF. The CDR3 nucleotides are TGTGCCTGGAGTGTACATGGGGCAGGAGGCCCTTTGGAAGGCTACACCTTC.

V usage is TRBV7-8 and J usage is TRBJ1-1, with no clear D. The CDR3 loop spans 11 amino acids. Germline V gives CDR1 SGHVS, CDR2 FQNEAQ. Trimming removed 5 bases from V and 11 bases from J, with 12 bases in between. The CDR3 spells CASSPGVGAFF. For the CDR3, the DNA is TGTGCCAGCAGCCCCGGGGTGGGGGCTTTCTTT.

The chain joins TRBV7-2 to TRBJ2-2, with no clear D. The CDR3 runs to 14 residues. Germline V gene data show CDR1 as SGHTA and CDR2 as FQGNSA. Deletions cut 3 bases from V and 2 bases from J, with 7 bases between. The CDR3, as DNA: TGTGCCAGCAGCTTCTTTGGAAACACCGGGGAGCTGTTTTTT. This sequence encodes CASSFFGNTGELFF.